The source of this T cell receptor (beta chain) is a study of T cell repertoires in aging, cancer and after chemotherapy (dated by TCRdb to about 2019). For context, the study as a whole: Donors spanned six age groups from 30 or younger to 70 or older, with at least three individuals per group. In total, the full dataset held 10 million or so TCR reads. Control TCR repertoires from healthy donors were recorded across several months to years, and re-sampling revealed clear clonal overlap. Alongside 95 healthy donors serving as a reference group, the cohort included approximately 220 cancer patients, of whom 94 had hematological cancers and approximately 120 had solid cancers. The study profiled peripheral blood TCR beta repertoires from healthy donors and cancer patients to examine immunoaging and T cell reconstitution after chemotherapy. Summary of the overall study and its limitations: Compared with age-matched healthy donors, untreated patients with either hematological or solid cancers had significantly lower TCR diversity in the blood along with higher clonality. According to the authors, the repertoire data do not permit conclusions about immunological memory after chemotherapy. In healthy donors, the decline in TCR diversity with age was mainly explained by loss of richness, whereas in cancer patients loss of evenness was also found to contribute. In both cancer cohorts, the median generation probability rose over the chemotherapy interval, which suggests that the repertoire was reconstituted through rebound thymic output.

V trim: 4 bases; J trim: 5 bases; unmatched bases: 5. From a lookup of the germline V gene (reference sequence), CDR1 and CDR2 are DFQATT and SNEGSKA. The CDR3 runs 13 amino acids, cysteine and phenylalanine included. CDR3 DNA is the only sequence kept; it has 39 bases, read in frame from the first base. Instead of sorted cells or RNA, genomic DNA extracted from peripheral blood served as the source for amplifying TCR beta rearrangements. Using a mixed TRB-A/B primer pool, multiplex touch-down PCR amplified rearranged TRB sequences covering the V, D and J segments. Illumina adapters and sample indices were attached to the amplicons through two consecutive PCR reactions run with Phusion HS II polymerase. Amplicons were gel-purified using the NucleoSpin Gel and PCR Clean-up kit and were subsequently checked with Qubit and an Agilent 2100 Bioanalyzer. The libraries were sequenced on an Illumina MiSeq with 600-cycle, single-indexed, paired-end runs. As for how the authors treated the data: MiXCR versions 2.12 and 3.0.5 were used to process TRB sequences. Each unique CDR3 nucleotide sequence was treated as one clone, and only productive sequences with two or more reads were kept. Repertoire metrics included Shannon diversity, evenness, clonality (one minus evenness), and alpha-parameterized diversity profiles from alpha 0 to 5. Generation probabilities of clones in paired pre- and post-chemotherapy samples were computed with the IGoR algorithm. TCRdb reprocessed the public reads (quality trimming at Q25 with fastp, clone calling with MiXCR) and kept in-frame beta chains. Identical CDR3 protein sequences are pooled into one entry, listed with their most common genes and DNA. The V and J calls come from TCRdb's annotation, not from the publication. For this sample there are roughly 10,000 distinct CDR3 sequences; roughly 25% appear just once. Jointly, the top ten make up less than 2% of the sample.

About this clonotype itself: It lacks a known antigen. No base quality values were provided; no much bigger clone lies one nucleotide off.

The V gene is TRBV20-1 and the J gene is TRBJ2-3, with TRBD2 identical over 8 junction bases. This TCR came from a human donor in good health. Material for sequencing was blood. The DNA sequence is given as TGCAGTGCTACGGGGGGGCCCGGAGATACGCAGTATTTT. Its amino acids are CSATGGPGDTQYF.